The clone carrying this T cell receptor beta chain was counted at least ten times. Its cognate antigen is unknown. Trimming stripped 3 bases from V and 2 bases from J, with 11 bases between. This CDR3 is 15 amino acids long. This sample stems from a study of early T cells in non-severe SARS-CoV-2 infection. As for the study in general: Sequenced bulk RNA came from whole blood that was unsorted, and chains were unpaired.

Whole-study results and caveats: Reliance on VDJdb matching favored anti-spike CD8 responses; private and CD4 specificities were missed.

Molecules of cDNA were individually given unique molecular identifiers that were attached to them. TCRdb recomputed calls from the 5' RACE reads with MiXCR, one row per CDR3 protein. The data contain 35,000 to 40,000 distinct CDR3 sequences, 5.8% of them singletons. The clonotype comes from an adult who was a healthcare worker with PCR-confirmed SARS-CoV-2 infection or an uninfected control (not recorded which). The chain uses TRBV12-3 or TRBV12-4 and TRBJ1-5; no reliable D call. Sequencing was done on a sample of whole blood. This CDR3 is CASSLVVGGNQPQHF. CDR3 in DNA: TGTGCCAGCAGTTTGGTGGTGGGAGGCAATCAGCCCCAGCATTTT.